At least ten counts were recorded for the clone carrying this T cell receptor (beta chain). RNA transcripts yielded amplified TCR beta CDR3 regions. RT-PCR with HTBI primers came first, then second-round multiplex PCR. Each CDR3 protein is one row after TCRdb ran MiXCR on the multiplex PCR reads. In the table there are about 390,000 distinct CDR3 sequences, 15% of which are singletons. This entry is derived from a study of Graves' ophthalmopathy and Graves' hyperthyroidism. New diagnoses, under 2 months' duration, and ages 18 to 65 characterized the hyperthyroidism patients. Orbital computed tomography and thyroid ultrasound, along with TRAb, serum thyroxine and clinical symptoms, underpinned diagnosis. The source of this sequence is a woman between 18 and 30 years old with stable Graves' hyperthyroidism. The specimen was peripheral blood.

The CDR3 DNA reads TGTGCCAGCAGCGCCACCGGGACAAGTGGGACTAACTATGGCTACACCTTC. It yields the protein CASSATGTSGTNYGYTF. The chain carries TRBV9 and TRBJ1-2, with D possibly matching TRBD1 (6 bases). This CDR3 spans 17 amino acids. With 3 bases removed from V and 0 bases from J, the gap between germline ends came to 18 bases. CDR1 is SGDLS and CDR2 is YYNGEE in the germline V gene. Full variable domain (missing parts from reference TRBV9 and TRBJ1-2): DSGVTQTPKHLITATGQRVTLRCSPRSGDLSVYWYQQSLDQGLQFLIQYYNGEERAKGNILERFSAQQFPDLHSELNLSSLELGDSALYFCASSATGTSGTNYGYTFGSGTRLTVV.